This T cell receptor (beta chain) was sequenced during a study of blood T cells in healthy people across ages. A second about 6 to 12 cycle PCR used barcoded and J-beta primers. Unique molecular identifiers of 12 random nucleotides labeled each cDNA. TCRdb re-analysed the 5' RACE reads in MiXCR, keeping a single row per CDR3 protein. The sample gives around 2 million distinct CDR3 sequences, about 39% of which show up once; roughly 24% is in the top ten. Trimming cost V 3 bases and J 4 bases, with 13 bases left between them. The CDR3 is made up of 15 amino acids. Germline-derived CDR1 and CDR2 are SGHVS and FQNEAQ. In its sample, this clonotype was seen a few times.

The sample comprised blood. This TCR came from a human donor in good health. The rearrangement joins TRBV7-8 to TRBJ2-1; D gene uncertain. CDR3 nucleotide sequence: TGTGCCAGCAGCTTGGCGGCGGAAGGTTACAATGAGCAGTTCTTC. Translating gives CASSLAAEGYNEQFF.